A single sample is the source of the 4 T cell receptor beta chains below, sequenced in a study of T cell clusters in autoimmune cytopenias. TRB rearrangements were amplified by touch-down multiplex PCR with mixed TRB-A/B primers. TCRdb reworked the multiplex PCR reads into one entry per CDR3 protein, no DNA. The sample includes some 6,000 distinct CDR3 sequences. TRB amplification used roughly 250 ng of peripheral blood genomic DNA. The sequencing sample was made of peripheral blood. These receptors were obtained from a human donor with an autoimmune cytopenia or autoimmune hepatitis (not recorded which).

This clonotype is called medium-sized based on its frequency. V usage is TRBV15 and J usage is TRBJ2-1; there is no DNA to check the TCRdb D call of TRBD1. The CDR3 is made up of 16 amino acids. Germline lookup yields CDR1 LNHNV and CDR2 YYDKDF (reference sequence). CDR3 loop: CATSGGRDRGHYEQFF.

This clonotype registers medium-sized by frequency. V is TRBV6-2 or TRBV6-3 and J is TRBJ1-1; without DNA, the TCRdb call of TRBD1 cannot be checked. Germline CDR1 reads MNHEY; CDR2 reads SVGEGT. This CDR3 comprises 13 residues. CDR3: CASSYMRGTEAFF.

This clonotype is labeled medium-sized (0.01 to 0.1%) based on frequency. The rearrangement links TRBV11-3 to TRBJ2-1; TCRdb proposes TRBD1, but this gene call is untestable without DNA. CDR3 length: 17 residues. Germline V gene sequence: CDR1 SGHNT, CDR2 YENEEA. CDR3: CASSLDGQGLTYNEQFF.

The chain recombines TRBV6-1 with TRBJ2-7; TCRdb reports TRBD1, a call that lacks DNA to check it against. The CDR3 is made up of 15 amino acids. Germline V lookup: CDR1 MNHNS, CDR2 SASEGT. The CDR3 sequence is CASSEEGTGAYEQYF.